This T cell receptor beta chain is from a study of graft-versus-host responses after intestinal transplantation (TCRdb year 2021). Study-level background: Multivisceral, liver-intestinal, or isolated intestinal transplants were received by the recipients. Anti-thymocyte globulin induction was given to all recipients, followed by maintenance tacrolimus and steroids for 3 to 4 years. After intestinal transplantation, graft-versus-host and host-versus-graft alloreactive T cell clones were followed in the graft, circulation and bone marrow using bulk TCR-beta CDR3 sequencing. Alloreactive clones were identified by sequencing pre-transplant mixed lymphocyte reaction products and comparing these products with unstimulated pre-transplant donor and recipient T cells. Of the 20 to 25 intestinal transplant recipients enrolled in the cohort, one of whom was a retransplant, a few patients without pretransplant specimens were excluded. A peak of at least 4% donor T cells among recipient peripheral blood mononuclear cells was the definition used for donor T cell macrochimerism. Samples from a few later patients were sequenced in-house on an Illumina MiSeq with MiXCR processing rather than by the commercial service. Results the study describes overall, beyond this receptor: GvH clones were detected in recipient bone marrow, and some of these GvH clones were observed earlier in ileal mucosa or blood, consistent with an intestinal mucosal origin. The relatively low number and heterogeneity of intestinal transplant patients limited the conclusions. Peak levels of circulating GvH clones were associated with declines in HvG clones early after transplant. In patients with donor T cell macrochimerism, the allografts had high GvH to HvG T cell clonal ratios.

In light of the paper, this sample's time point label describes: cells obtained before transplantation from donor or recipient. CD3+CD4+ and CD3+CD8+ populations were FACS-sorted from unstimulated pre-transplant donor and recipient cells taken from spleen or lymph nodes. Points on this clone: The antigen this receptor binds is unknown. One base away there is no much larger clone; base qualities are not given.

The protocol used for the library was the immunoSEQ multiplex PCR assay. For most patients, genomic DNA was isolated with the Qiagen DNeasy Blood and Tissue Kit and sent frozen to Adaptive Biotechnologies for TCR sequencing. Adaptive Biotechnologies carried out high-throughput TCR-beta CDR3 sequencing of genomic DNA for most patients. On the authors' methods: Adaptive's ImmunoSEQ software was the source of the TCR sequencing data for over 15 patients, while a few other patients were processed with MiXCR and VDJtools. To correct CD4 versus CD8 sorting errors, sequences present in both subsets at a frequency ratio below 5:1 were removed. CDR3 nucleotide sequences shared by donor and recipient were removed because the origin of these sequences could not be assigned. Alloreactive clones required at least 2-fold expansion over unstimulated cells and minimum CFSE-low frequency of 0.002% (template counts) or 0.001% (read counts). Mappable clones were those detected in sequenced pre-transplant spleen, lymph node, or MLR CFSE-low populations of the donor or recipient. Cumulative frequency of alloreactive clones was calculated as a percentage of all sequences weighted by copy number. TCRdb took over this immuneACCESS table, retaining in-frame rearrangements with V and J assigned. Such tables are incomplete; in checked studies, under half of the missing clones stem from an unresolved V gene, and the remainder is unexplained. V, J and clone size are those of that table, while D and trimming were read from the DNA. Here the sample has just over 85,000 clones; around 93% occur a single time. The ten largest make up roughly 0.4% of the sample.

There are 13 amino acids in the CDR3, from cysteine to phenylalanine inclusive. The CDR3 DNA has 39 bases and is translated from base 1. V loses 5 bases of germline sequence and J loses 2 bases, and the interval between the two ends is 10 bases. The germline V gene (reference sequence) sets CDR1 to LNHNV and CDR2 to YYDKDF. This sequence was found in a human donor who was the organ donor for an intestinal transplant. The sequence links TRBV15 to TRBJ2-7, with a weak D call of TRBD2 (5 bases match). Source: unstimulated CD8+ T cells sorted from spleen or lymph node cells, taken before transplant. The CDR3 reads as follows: CATSGSGTYEQYF. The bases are TGTGCCACCAGCGGGAGCGGAACCTACGAGCAGTACTTC.